What follows describes a single T cell receptor (beta chain). CDR1 and CDR2 from the germline V gene are SGHTA and FQGNSA. Trimming pared 2 bases from V and 4 bases from J, leaving 14 bases between. The CDR3 has 15 amino acids. The source of the sample is a study of blood T cell repertoires in COVID-19. Looking at the study overall: Whether acute or convalescent, the COVID-19 samples came from the United States, Italy and Spain. The cDNA or gDNA used as material had been derived from T cells, B-cell-depleted T cells, or PBMCs.

In the study's own analysis: Estimation of nucleated cell counts was performed using reference gene primer amplification. Measured with immunoSEQ multiplex PCR; TCRdb has only the in-frame clones, and not every one. The D gene and trimming were derived from the DNA, and the V and J assignments and clone size from that table. The sample consists of hundreds of thousands of clones, 88% of them appearing once. Seattle researchers signed up patients amid active infection and tracked them longitudinally. This clonotype was sampled from a woman aged 65 to 85 with COVID-19, enrolled during active disease. The chain links TRBV7-2 to TRBJ1-2; the D gene is possibly TRBD1 (5 bases). Sequencing used peripheral blood. The CDR3 is CASSLQTVTFYGYTF. CDR3 sequence (DNA): TGTGCCAGCAGCTTACAGACAGTAACATTCTATGGCTACACCTTC.